This TCR beta chain is drawn from a study of regulatory T cells in long-lasting Graves disease. This sample's time point: newly diagnosed GD, antithyroid drugs for less than 3 months. The TCR library was prepared using RNA isolated from PBMCs. The CDR3 contains 16 residues. Germline V gene lookup returns CDR1 KGHSH and CDR2 LQKENI. Trimming left V 3 bases short and J 9 bases short, with 21 bases between. Researchers made TCR beta libraries by using iRepertoire HTBI primers and running Arm-PCR on CDR3 regions. MiXCR, applied by TCRdb to the multiplex PCR reads, yields one record per CDR3 protein. The sample lists about 540,000 distinct CDR3 sequences, about 13% occurring once. Study results and caveats: It is possible that accuracy was reduced by the small size of the sample.

A note on this clonotype: Its antigen is not identified.

These data also featured in a second study, about T cells in Graves' hyperthyroidism and ophthalmopathy. That report adds: The authors deemed Graves' hyperthyroidism stable absent ophthalmopathy progression within 18 months. Patients aged 18 to 65 had newly diagnosed hyperthyroidism lasting under 2 months. Stable hyperthyroidism and ophthalmopathy were separated using 13 V-J signatures.

This chain uses TRBV18 with TRBJ1-5; weak D call: TRBD1 (5 bases). Sequences were derived from peripheral blood mononuclear cells (PBMCs), sampled at new diagnosis, from a patient treated with antithyroid drugs. The sequence derives from a man aged 25 to 45 with Graves disease. The CDR3 region is CASSPQSTGRWAPQHF. CDR3 bases: TGTGCCAGCTCACCCCAATCAACAGGACGATGGGCGCCCCAGCATTTT. The entire variable domain, with the rest obtained from reference TRBV18 and TRBJ1-5, is as follows: NAGVMQNPRHLVRRRGQEARLRCSPMKGHSHVYWYRQLPEEGLKFMVYLQKENIIDESGMPKERFSAEFPKEGPSILRIQQVVRGDSAAYFCASSPQSTGRWAPQHFGDGTRLSIL.